This TCR beta chain was identified during a study of blood T cell repertoires in COVID-19. Across the study: Sites across the United States, Italy and Spain contributed samples from acute and convalescent COVID-19. PBMCs, B-cell-depleted T cells, or T cells were the source of the cDNA or gDNA that made up the material.

Here immunoSEQ multiplex PCR was the method, and the copy in TCRdb shows in-frame clones only, minus some. The top ten hold about 1.8% of the sample, which has approximately 96,000 clones, over 90% seen once. In this sample, this clone turned up a few times. CDR3 length: 14 residues. In germline, CDR1 is LNHDA, CDR2 SQIVND (reference sequence). Trimming removed 2 bases at V and 6 bases at J, with 12 bases between. The TCR sequence derives from a man in his sixties with acute or convalescent COVID-19. Sequencing input: peripheral blood. This rearrangement joins TRBV19 to TRBJ2-3; D is perhaps TRBD2 (5 bases). The CDR3 here is CASSIPGTVDTQYF. CDR3 coding DNA: TGTGCCAGTAGTATACCGGGAACAGTTGATACGCAGTATTTT. The whole variable domain, filled in from reference TRBV19 and TRBJ2-3, reads DGGITQSPKYLFRKEGQNVTLSCEQNLNHDAMYWYRQDPGQGLRLIYYSQIVNDFQKGDIAEGYSVSREKKESFPLTVTSAQKNPTAFYLCASSIPGTVDTQYFGPGTRLTVL.